This TCR beta chain was retrieved from a study of cytomegalovirus exposure and HLA in healthy donors. Study findings and constraints: Earlier analysis found most TCR beta V segments productive about 90% or about 30% of the time. There were several of the most significant clusters that appeared linked to common viral pathogens in a later analysis. A later analysis, which compared TCR beta chains of equal frequency, found the HLA-associated ones more clonally expanded.

The PCR used 60 Vbeta and 13 Jbeta primers. The repertoire was sequenced with immunoSEQ multiplex PCR; TCRdb's copy has only in-frame clones and lacks some. Among roughly 200,000 clones listed, 65% to 80% were seen once. This clone was recorded a few times. No antigen is known for it. CDR1 is ENHRY, CDR2 SYGVKD, per germline. The J segment lost 4 bases and the V segment lost 6 bases, leaving 8 bases of the junction unmatched. The CDR3 loop spans 16 amino acids. This clonotype was sampled from a woman aged 25 to 39 in good health and CMV-seropositive. The sample comprised PBMCs. This chain uses TRBV10-3 with TRBJ2-3; TRBD1 matches at 12 bases. The CDR3 nucleotides read TGTGCCATCAGCACGACCCGGGACAGGGGGCCAGATACGCAGTATTTT. Its protein is CAISTTRDRGPDTQYF.